In its sample, the clone carrying this TCR beta chain was seen once. As yet, its antigen is unknown. The sample comes from a study of T cells in Graves' hyperthyroidism and ophthalmopathy. Overall study findings and caveats: Ophthalmopathy was distinguished from stable hyperthyroidism by 13 V-J signatures. Ophthalmopathy was model-predicted a median roughly 6.3 months pre-onset.

Stable Graves' hyperthyroidism meant no ophthalmopathy progression within 18 months. Uncontrolled infection, other autoimmune disease, pregnancy and lactation each barred patients from inclusion. Trimming pared 2 bases from V and 0 bases from J, leaving 15 bases between. There are 16 residues in the CDR3. Germline assignment: CDR1 SGDLS and CDR2 YYNGEE. Amplified regions were TCR beta CDR3 sequences from RNA transcripts. TCR CDR3 regions were first amplified by RT-PCR with HTBI primers. A single record per CDR3 protein comes from TCRdb applying MiXCR to the multiplex PCR reads. The data show a few hundred thousand distinct CDR3 sequences, about 43% seen once.

Sequencing was carried out using peripheral blood or thyroid tissue (not recorded which). The rearrangement joins TRBV9 to TRBJ2-7; D not resolved. This receptor was obtained from a woman between 18 and 29 years old with Graves' hyperthyroidism. The CDR3 loop is CASSVGTSNTSYEQYF. The CDR3, as DNA: TGTGCCAGCAGCGTTGGCACCTCGAACACCTCCTACGAGCAGTACTTC.